A selection of T cell receptor beta chains follows, all from one sample in a study of graft-versus-host responses after intestinal transplantation. Their antigens are not known. The method was immunoSEQ multiplex PCR; TCRdb's version includes in-frame clones alone and lacks a portion of them. This table holds about 120,000 clones, roughly 95% found once. This specimen was unstimulated CD8+ T cells sorted from spleen or lymph node cells, taken before intestinal transplant. These receptors all stem from a human donor who received an intestinal transplant. CDR3s include the opening cysteine and the closing phenylalanine or tryptophan. Fields, in order: V gene, clone size, J gene, D gene, CDR3 protein, CDR3 DNA. The D gene is left open where the match is weak. Clone size appears in some rows only: once, few, many, or a class for an expanded clone.

TRBV7-2,.,TRBJ2-1,.,CASSRGTFYNEQFF,TGTGCCAGCAGCCGTGGGACTTTTTACAATGAGCAGTTCTTC
TRBV7-3,.,TRBJ2-2,.,CASSAVDTGELFF,TGTGCCAGCAGCGCCGTAGACACCGGGGAGCTGTTTTTT
TRBV6-6,.,TRBJ2-5,.,CASSYQGTMETQYF,TGTGCCAGCAGTTACCAGGGTACAATGGAGACCCAGTACTTC
TRBV4-1,once,TRBJ1-2,TRBD1,CASSQEGAGGSYGYTF,TGCGCCAGCAGCCAAGAGGGGGCAGGGGGGTCCTATGGCTACACCTTC
TRBV11-3,.,TRBJ1-1,.,CASSFGNTEAFF,TGTGCCAGCAGCTTCGGGAACACTGAAGCTTTCTTT
TRBV10-3,few,TRBJ2-7,TRBD2,CAISESQERGYEQYF,TGTGCCATCAGTGAGTCCCAGGAGCGGGGATACGAGCAGTACTTC
TRBV7-9,.,TRBJ1-1,.,CASSLSHRDPTEAFF,TGTGCCAGCAGCCTAAGCCACCGGGACCCCACTGAAGCTTTCTTT
TRBV11-2,.,TRBJ2-1,TRBD2,CASSPGLAFGNEQFF,TGTGCCAGCAGCCCGGGACTAGCCTTTGGGAATGAGCAGTTCTTC
TRBV28,once,TRBJ2-7,TRBD1,CASSYRGRNYEQYF,TGTGCCAGCAGTTACAGGGGGCGGAACTACGAGCAGTACTTC
TRBV6-5,.,TRBJ2-2,TRBD2,CASSPSGRVTGELFF,TGTGCCAGCAGCCCAAGCGGGAGGGTCACCGGGGAGCTGTTTTTT
TRBV7-3,.,TRBJ2-7,TRBD1,CASSLWTGAYEQYF,TGTGCCAGCAGCTTATGGACAGGAGCCTACGAGCAGTACTTC
TRBV28,.,TRBJ2-7,.,CASSLFLRSWQVNYERQYF,TGTGCCAGCAGTTTATTCCTAAGGTCCTGGCAGGTGAACTACGAGCGGCAGTACTTC
TRBV29-1,once,TRBJ2-7,.,CSVEDQFSEQYF,TGCAGCGTTGAAGATCAGTTCAGCGAGCAGTACTTC
TRBV7-9,.,TRBJ1-2,.,CASSLGAGDGYTF,TGTGCCAGCAGCTTAGGGGCAGGGGACGGCTACACCTTC
TRBV28,.,TRBJ2-2,TRBD1,CASSLGDRGYTGELFF,TGTGCCAGCAGTTTGGGGGACAGGGGGTACACCGGGGAGCTGTTTTTT
TRBV5-5,.,TRBJ2-5,TRBD2,CASSLVTAGEGQETQYF,TGTGCCAGCAGCTTGGTAACGGCGGGAGAGGGGCAAGAGACCCAGTACTTC
TRBV28,.,TRBJ2-5,TRBD2,CASSFGAGEQYF,TGTGCCAGCAGTTTTGGGGCGGGGGAGCAGTACTTC
TRBV19,.,TRBJ2-3,.,CASSIVRSTDTQYF,TGTGCCAGTAGTATAGTAAGGTCCACAGATACGCAGTATTTT
TRBV7-3,.,TRBJ2-5,.,CASSLTAEETQYF,TGTGCCAGCAGCTTAACGGCGGAGGAGACCCAGTACTTC
TRBV29-1,once,TRBJ2-7,.,CSVEGGGGRGGDYEQYF,TGCAGCGTTGAAGGCGGAGGGGGGCGAGGAGGAGATTACGAGCAGTACTTC
TRBV6-6,.,TRBJ1-1,.,CASSYSVRTEAFF,TGTGCCAGCAGTTACTCGGTGAGGACTGAAGCTTTCTTT
TRBV28,.,TRBJ2-1,.,CASGNNEQFF,TGTGCCTCGGGAAACAATGAGCAGTTCTTC
TRBV7-6,.,TRBJ1-1,.,CASSLEPGDTEAFF,TGTGCCAGCAGCTTAGAGCCCGGGGACACTGAAGCTTTCTTT
TRBV11-2,once,TRBJ1-1,.,CASSPLGDEAFF,TGTGCCAGCAGCCCTTTGGGGGATGAAGCTTTCTTT
TRBV29-1,.,TRBJ2-1,.,CSVEGADERYNEQFF,TGCAGCGTTGAAGGAGCGGATGAACGTTACAATGAGCAGTTCTTC
TRBV4-1,.,TRBJ1-5,TRBD1,CAGSYGQGQPQHF,TGCGCCGGCTCCTATGGACAGGGCCAGCCCCAGCATTTT
TRBV7-9,.,TRBJ2-1,.,CASSPASYNEQFF,TGTGCCAGCAGCCCAGCTAGCTACAATGAGCAGTTCTTC
TRBV27,.,TRBJ1-3,.,CASSPALAGTKNTIYF,TGTGCCAGCAGTCCCGCCTTGGCAGGGACTAAAAACACCATATATTTT
TRBV4-2,.,TRBJ2-1,TRBD2,CASSQELGGGSYNEQFF,TGTGCCAGCAGCCAAGAGCTGGGCGGGGGCTCCTACAATGAGCAGTTCTTC
TRBV6-5,.,TRBJ2-1,.,CASSPSYNEQFF,TGTGCCAGCAGCCCCTCCTACAATGAGCAGTTCTTC
TRBV7-3,once,TRBJ2-2,.,CASSLTLTGELFF,TGTGCCAGCAGCTTAACGCTCACCGGGGAGCTGTTTTTT
TRBV4-2,.,TRBJ2-1,.,CASSQLMGLNEQFF,TGTGCCAGCAGCCAGTTAATGGGGCTGAATGAGCAGTTCTTC
TRBV9,.,TRBJ2-7,TRBD1,CASSEGMTGGSYEQYF,TGTGCCAGCAGCGAGGGAATGACAGGGGGCTCCTACGAGCAGTACTTC
TRBV6-5,.,TRBJ2-1,.,CASSLSGSVDEQFF,TGTGCCAGCAGCTTGTCGGGAAGCGTGGATGAGCAGTTCTTC
TRBV19,.,TRBJ2-1,TRBD2,CASSIASGSYNEQFF,TGTGCCAGTAGTATAGCTAGCGGCTCCTACAATGAGCAGTTCTTC
TRBV5-4,.,TRBJ2-1,TRBD2,CASSLGTSGSREQFF,TGTGCCAGCAGCTTAGGTACTAGCGGGAGTCGTGAGCAGTTCTTC
TRBV27,.,TRBJ1-2,.,CASHPTGMNYGYTF,TGTGCCAGCCATCCGACAGGAATGAACTATGGCTACACCTTC
TRBV23-1,.,TRBJ2-5,.,CASSQGLIDQETQYF,TGCGCCAGCAGTCAAGGTCTGATCGACCAAGAGACCCAGTACTTC
TRBV4-3,.,TRBJ1-2,TRBD1,CASSLRDRVHYGYTF,TGCGCCAGCAGCCTCCGGGACAGGGTACACTATGGCTACACCTTC
TRBV7-9,.,TRBJ2-1,TRBD1,CASSLEIRYRGPRKFF,TGTGCCAGCAGCTTAGAGATTCGTTACAGGGGGCCACGTAAGTTCTTC
TRBV7-2,once,TRBJ2-1,.,CASSLMGHNEQFF,TGTGCCAGCAGCTTGATGGGCCACAATGAGCAGTTCTTC
TRBV7-9,.,TRBJ2-5,TRBD2,CASSLGSLSSGLQETQYF,TGTGCCAGCAGCTTAGGTTCGTTGTCTAGCGGGTTACAAGAGACCCAGTACTTC
TRBV7-8,.,TRBJ1-1,.,CASSSPGENTEAFF,TGTGCCAGCAGCTCCCCTGGGGAGAACACTGAAGCTTTCTTT